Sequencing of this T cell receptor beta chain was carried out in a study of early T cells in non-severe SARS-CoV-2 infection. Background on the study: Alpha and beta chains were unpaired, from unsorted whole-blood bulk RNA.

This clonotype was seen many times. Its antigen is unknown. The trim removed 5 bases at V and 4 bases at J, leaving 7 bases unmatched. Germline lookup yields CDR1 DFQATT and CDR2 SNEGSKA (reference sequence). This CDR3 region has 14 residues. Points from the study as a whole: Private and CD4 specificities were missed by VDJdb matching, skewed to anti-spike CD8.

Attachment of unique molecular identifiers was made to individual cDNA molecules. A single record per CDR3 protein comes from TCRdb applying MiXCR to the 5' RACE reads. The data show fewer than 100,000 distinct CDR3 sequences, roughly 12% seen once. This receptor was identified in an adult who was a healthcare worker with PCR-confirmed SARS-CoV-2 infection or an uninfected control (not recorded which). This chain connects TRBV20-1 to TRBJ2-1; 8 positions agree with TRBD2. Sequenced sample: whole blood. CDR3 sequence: CSASHAGGYNEQFF. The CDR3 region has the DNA TGCAGTGCTTCCCATGCGGGAGGTTACAATGAGCAGTTCTTC.